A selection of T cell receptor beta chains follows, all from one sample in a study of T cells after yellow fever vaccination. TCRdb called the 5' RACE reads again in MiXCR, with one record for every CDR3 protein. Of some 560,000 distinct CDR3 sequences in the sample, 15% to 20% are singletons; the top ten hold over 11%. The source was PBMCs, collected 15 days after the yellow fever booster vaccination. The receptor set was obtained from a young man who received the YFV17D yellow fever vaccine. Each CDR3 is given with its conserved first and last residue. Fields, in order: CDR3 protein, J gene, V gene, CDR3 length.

CDR3 protein: CASSPRLGSGSGELFF; J gene: TRBJ2-2; V gene: TRBV7-2; CDR3 length: 16
CDR3 protein: CASSSMGAPEQFF; J gene: TRBJ2-1; V gene: TRBV5-1; CDR3 length: 13
CDR3 protein: CSAGGRDSSSYEQYF; J gene: TRBJ2-7; V gene: TRBV20-1; CDR3 length: 15
CDR3 protein: CASSEIDFGQAVAYQETQYF; J gene: TRBJ2-5; V gene: TRBV18; CDR3 length: 20
CDR3 protein: CASSSPRGQARYEQYF; J gene: TRBJ2-7; V gene: TRBV5-8; CDR3 length: 16
CDR3 protein: CASSPESGGSYEQYF; J gene: TRBJ2-7; V gene: TRBV5-5; CDR3 length: 15
CDR3 protein: CASSLDQGGEAFF; J gene: TRBJ1-1; V gene: TRBV12-3/TRBV12-4; CDR3 length: 13
CDR3 protein: CASTFGAEQYF; J gene: TRBJ2-7; V gene: TRBV7-9; CDR3 length: 11
CDR3 protein: CASSYASDETQYF; J gene: TRBJ2-5; V gene: TRBV6-5; CDR3 length: 13
CDR3 protein: CSVGTGSADTQYF; J gene: TRBJ2-3; V gene: TRBV29-1; CDR3 length: 13
CDR3 protein: CSATRGLDQPQHF; J gene: TRBJ1-5; V gene: TRBV20-1; CDR3 length: 13
CDR3 protein: CASSYSIPLSTDTQYF; J gene: TRBJ2-3; V gene: TRBV6-5; CDR3 length: 16
CDR3 protein: CASTRDAASNQPQHF; J gene: TRBJ1-5; V gene: TRBV12-3/TRBV12-4; CDR3 length: 15
CDR3 protein: CASSPGQTHYEQYF; J gene: TRBJ2-7; V gene: TRBV7-9; CDR3 length: 14
CDR3 protein: CSARAGVGYTF; J gene: TRBJ1-2; V gene: TRBV20-1; CDR3 length: 11
CDR3 protein: CATSRRVSRGETQYF; J gene: TRBJ2-5; V gene: TRBV15; CDR3 length: 15
CDR3 protein: CASSRGVDEKLFF; J gene: TRBJ1-4; V gene: TRBV18; CDR3 length: 13
CDR3 protein: CSAGREGRNEQFF; J gene: TRBJ2-1; V gene: TRBV20-1; CDR3 length: 13
CDR3 protein: CASRFQGQTGELFF; J gene: TRBJ2-2; V gene: TRBV5-1; CDR3 length: 14
CDR3 protein: CASSLGPGQAPGGELFF; J gene: TRBJ2-2; V gene: TRBV7-8; CDR3 length: 17
CDR3 protein: CASTLPDREQFF; J gene: TRBJ2-1; V gene: TRBV28; CDR3 length: 12
CDR3 protein: CSAIPGLAGAAKNIQYF; J gene: TRBJ2-4; V gene: TRBV20-1; CDR3 length: 17
CDR3 protein: CASSSLLAGVNTGELFF; J gene: TRBJ2-2; V gene: TRBV5-1; CDR3 length: 17
CDR3 protein: CASSYSSPGQAFF; J gene: TRBJ1-1; V gene: TRBV6-5; CDR3 length: 13
CDR3 protein: CATSRTAGANVLTF; J gene: TRBJ2-6; V gene: TRBV15; CDR3 length: 14